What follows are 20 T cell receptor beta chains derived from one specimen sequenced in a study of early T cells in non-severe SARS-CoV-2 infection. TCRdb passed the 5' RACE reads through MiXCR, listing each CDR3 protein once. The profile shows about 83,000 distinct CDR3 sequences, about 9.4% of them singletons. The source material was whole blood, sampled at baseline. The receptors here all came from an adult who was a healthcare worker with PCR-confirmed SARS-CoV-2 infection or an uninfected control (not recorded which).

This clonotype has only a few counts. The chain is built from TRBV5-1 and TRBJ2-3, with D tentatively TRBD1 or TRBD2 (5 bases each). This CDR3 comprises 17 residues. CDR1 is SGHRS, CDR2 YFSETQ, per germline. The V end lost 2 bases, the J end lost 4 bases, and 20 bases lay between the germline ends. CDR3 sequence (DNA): TGCGCCAGCAGCTTACCACCCGGGGCGAAAGTCCCAGATACGCAGTATTTT. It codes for CASSLPPGAKVPDTQYF.

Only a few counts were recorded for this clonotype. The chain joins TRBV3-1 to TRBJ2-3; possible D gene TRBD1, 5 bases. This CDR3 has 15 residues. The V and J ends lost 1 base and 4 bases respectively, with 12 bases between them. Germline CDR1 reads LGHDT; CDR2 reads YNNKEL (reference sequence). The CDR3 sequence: CASSQGIRGSDTQYF. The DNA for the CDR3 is TGTGCCAGCAGCCAAGGAATTAGGGGATCAGATACGCAGTATTTT.

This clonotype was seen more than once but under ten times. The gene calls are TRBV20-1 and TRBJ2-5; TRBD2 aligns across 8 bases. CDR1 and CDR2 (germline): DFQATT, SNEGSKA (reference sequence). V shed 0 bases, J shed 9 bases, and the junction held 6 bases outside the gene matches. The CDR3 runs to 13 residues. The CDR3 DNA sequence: TGCAGTGCTAGAGAGGGGACTAGTGGGTCCCAGTACTTC. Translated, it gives CSAREGTSGSQYF.

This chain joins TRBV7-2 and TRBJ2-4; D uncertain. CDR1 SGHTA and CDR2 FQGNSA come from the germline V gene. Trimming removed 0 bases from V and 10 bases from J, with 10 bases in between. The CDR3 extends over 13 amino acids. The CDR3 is CASSLANSGIQYF. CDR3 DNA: TGTGCCAGCAGCTTAGCTAATAGTGGTATTCAGTACTTC.

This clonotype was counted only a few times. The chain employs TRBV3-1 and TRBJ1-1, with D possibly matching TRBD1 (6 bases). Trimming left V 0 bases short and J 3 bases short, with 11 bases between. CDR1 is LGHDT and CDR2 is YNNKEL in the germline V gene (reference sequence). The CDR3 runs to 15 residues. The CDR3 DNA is TGTGCCAGCAGCCAAGATTTGGCAGGGGACACTGAAGCTTTCTTT. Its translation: CASSQDLAGDTEAFF.

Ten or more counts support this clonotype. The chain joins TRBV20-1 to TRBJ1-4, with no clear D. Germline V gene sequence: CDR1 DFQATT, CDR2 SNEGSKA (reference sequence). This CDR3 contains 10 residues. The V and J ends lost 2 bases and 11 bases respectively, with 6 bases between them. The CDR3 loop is CSARREKLFF. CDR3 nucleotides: TGCAGTGCTAGAAGGGAGAAACTGTTTTTT.

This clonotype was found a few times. CDR3 loop: CASRAQAGELFF. The CDR3 DNA reads as TGTGCCAGCAGGGCACAGGCCGGGGAGCTGTTTTTT. The J gene is TRBJ2-2, the V gene TRBV6-5; D is possibly TRBD1 (5 bases). Germline values: CDR1 MNHEY, CDR2 SVGAGI. The CDR3 consists of 12 residues. V was shortened by 6 bases and J by 6 bases, with 8 bases between the two germline ends.

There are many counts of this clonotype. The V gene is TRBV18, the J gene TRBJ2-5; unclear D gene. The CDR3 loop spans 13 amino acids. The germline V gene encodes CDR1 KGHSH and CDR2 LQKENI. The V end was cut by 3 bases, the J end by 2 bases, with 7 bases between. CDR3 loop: CASSPGHQETQYF. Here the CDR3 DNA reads TGTGCCAGCTCACCCGGGCATCAAGAGACCCAGTACTTC. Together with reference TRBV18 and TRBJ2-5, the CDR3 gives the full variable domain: NAGVMQNPRHLVRRRGQEARLRCSPMKGHSHVYWYRQLPEEGLKFMVYLQKENIIDESGMPKERFSAEFPKEGPSILRIQQVVRGDSAAYFCASSPGHQETQYFGPGTRLLVL.

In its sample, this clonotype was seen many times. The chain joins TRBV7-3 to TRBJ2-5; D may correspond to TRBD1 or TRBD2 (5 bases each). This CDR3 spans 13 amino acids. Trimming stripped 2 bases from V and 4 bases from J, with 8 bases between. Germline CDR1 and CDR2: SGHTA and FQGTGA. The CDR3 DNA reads TGTGCCAGCAGCTTATGGGACCGAGAGACCCAGTACTTC. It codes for CASSLWDRETQYF.

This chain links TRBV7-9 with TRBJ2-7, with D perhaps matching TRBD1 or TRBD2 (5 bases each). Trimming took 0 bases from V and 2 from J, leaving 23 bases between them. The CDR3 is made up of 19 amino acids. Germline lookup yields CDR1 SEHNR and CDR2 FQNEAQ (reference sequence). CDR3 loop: CASSLAGGSSRTVPYEQYF. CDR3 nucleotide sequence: TGTGCCAGCAGCTTAGCTGGGGGTTCGAGTAGGACGGTGCCCTACGAGCAGTACTTC.

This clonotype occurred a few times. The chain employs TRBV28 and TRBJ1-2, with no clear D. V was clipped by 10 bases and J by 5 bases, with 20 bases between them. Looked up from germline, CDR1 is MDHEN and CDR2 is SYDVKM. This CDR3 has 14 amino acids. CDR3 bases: TGTGCCACCCACAAAGAAAGGCCGCCGTATGGCTACACCTTC. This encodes CATHKERPPYGYTF.

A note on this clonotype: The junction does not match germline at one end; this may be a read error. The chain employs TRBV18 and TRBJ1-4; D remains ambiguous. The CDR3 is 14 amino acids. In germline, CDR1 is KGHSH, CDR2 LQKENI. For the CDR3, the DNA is TGTGCCAGCTCACCACCTCAGGCGGGTGAAAGACTGTTTTTT. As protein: CASSPPQAGERLFF.

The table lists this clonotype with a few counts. The CDR3 DNA reads as TGTGCCAGTAGTCGGGGCTCTGGGGCCAACGTCCTGACTTTC. It encodes CASSRGSGANVLTF. This chain joins TRBV19 and TRBJ2-6, with D possibly matching TRBD2 (5 bases). V lost 5 bases and J 0 bases, leaving 5 bases between the germline ends. CDR3 length: 14 residues. Germline V lookup: CDR1 LNHDA, CDR2 SQIVND (reference sequence). The full variable domain, its missing parts supplied by reference TRBV19 and TRBJ2-6, is DGGITQSPKYLFRKEGQNVTLSCEQNLNHDAMYWYRQDPGQGLRLIYYSQIVNDFQKGDIAEGYSVSREKKESFPLTVTSAQKNPTAFYLCASSRGSGANVLTFGAGSRLTVL.

Written as DNA, the CDR3 is TGTGCCAGCAGTGGAAAGTACCCCTACAATGAGCAGTTCTTC. Its protein product is CASSGKYPYNEQFF. The chain couples TRBV2 to TRBJ2-1; unclear D gene. Germline lookup yields CDR1 SNHLY and CDR2 FYNNEI. Deletions cut 4 bases from V and 2 bases from J, with 9 bases between. This CDR3 contains 14 residues.

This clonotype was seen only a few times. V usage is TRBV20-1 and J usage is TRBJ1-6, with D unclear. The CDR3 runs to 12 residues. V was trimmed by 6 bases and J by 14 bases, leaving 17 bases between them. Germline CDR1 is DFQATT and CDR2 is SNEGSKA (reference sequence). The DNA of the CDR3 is TGCAGTGCCCCCCGTGGCAATTCGGCCCTCCACTTT. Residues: CSAPRGNSALHF.

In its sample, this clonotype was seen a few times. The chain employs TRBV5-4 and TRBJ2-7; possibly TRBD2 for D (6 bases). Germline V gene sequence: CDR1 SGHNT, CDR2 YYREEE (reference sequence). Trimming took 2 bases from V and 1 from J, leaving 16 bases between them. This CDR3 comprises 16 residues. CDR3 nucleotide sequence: TGTGCCAGCAGCTTACGGGGCGGGGTAAAGTCCTACGAGCAGTACTTC. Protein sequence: CASSLRGGVKSYEQYF.

CDR3 DNA sequence: TGTGCCAGCAGCCAAGGAGATTCACCCCTCCACTTT. Translating gives CASSQGDSPLHF. The chain uses TRBV3-1 and TRBJ1-6, with D unclear. Germline V gene sequence: CDR1 LGHDT, CDR2 YNNKEL (reference sequence). This CDR3 region has 12 residues. Deletions cut 1 base from V and 8 bases from J, with 3 bases between.

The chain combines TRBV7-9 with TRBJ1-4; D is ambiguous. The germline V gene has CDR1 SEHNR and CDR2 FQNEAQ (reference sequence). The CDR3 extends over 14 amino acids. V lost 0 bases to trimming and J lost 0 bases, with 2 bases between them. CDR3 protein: CASSLASTNEKLFF. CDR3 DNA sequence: TGTGCCAGCAGCTTAGCGTCAACTAATGAAAAACTGTTTTTT.

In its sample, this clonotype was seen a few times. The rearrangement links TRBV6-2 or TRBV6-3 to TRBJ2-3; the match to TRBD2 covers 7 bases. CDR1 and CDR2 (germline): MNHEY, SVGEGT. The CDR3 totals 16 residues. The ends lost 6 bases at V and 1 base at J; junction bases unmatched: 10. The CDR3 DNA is TGTGCCAGCAGCCGCACGACGGGAGGAGGCACAGATACGCAGTATTTT. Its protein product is CASSRTTGGGTDTQYF.

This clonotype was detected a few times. The CDR3 loop is CASSLRDYEQYF. The CDR3 DNA sequence: TGTGCCAGCAGTTTAAGGGATTACGAGCAGTACTTC. The chain recombines TRBV12-3 or TRBV12-4 with TRBJ2-7; D unresolved. The CDR3 consists of 12 residues. V was clipped by 2 bases and J by 4 bases, with 6 bases between them.